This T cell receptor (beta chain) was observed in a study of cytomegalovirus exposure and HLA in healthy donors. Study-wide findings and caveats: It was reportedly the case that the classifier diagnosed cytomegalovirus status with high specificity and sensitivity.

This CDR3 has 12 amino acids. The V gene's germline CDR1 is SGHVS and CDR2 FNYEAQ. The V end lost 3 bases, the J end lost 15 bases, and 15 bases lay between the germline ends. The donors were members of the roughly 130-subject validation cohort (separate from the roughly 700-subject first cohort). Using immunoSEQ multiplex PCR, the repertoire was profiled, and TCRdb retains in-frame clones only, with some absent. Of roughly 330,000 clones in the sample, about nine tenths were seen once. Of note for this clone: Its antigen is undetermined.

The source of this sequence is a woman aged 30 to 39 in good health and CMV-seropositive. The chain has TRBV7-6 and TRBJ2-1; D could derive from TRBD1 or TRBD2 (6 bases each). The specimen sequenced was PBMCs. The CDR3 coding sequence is TGTGCCAGCAGCTTGGAGGGGGGACCTTTGTTCTTC. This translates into CASSLEGGPLFF.